These 20 T cell receptor beta chains were sequenced from one sample in a study of shared clonotypes between healthy human individuals. Terminally differentiated effector memory CD45RA+ cells were excluded from the naive CD8 cells, which were CD45RO-negative and positively selected for CCR7. Assay: immunoSEQ multiplex PCR; the TCRdb copy retains only in-frame clones and omits some. Of approximately 2,000,000 clones detected, roughly 95% appear once; the ten largest clones hold more than 1.5%. Sample: naive CD8+ T cells from PBMCs. These receptors all stem from a man aged 18-30 years in good health. Some clones in this sample may be carry-over from other donors' samples.

V and J are TRBV7-9 and TRBJ2-5; D ambiguous. This CDR3 has 13 residues. The V gene's germline CDR1 is SEHNR and CDR2 FQNEAQ (reference sequence). The germline V and J ends were trimmed by 5 bases and 5 bases, with 12 bases remaining between them. The CDR3 is CASSQTHGETQYF. CDR3 bases: TGTGCCAGCAGCCAGACCCACGGGGAGACCCAGTACTTC.

V gene TRBV5-6 combines with J gene TRBJ2-7, with D hard to call. The germline V gene encodes CDR1 SGHDT and CDR2 YYEEEE. V dropped 4 bases and J dropped 1 base, with 6 bases sitting between them. The length of the CDR3 is 12 residues. This CDR3 is CASSRVSYEQYF. CDR3 bases: TGTGCCAGCAGCCGGGTGTCCTACGAGCAGTACTTC. Full variable domain (missing parts from reference TRBV5-6 and TRBJ2-7): DAGVTQSPTHLIKTRGQQVTLRCSPKSGHDTVSWYQQALGQGPQFIFQYYEEEERQRGNFPDRFSGHQFPNYSSELNVNALLLGDSALYLCASSRVSYEQYFGPGTRLTVT.

This sequence joins TRBV4-3 and TRBJ2-7; no clear D gene. Trimming removed 0 bases at V and 1 base at J, with 7 bases between. This CDR3 has 14 residues. The germline gives CDR1 LGHNA, CDR2 YSLEER. The CDR3 sequence is CASSQDTESYEQYF. CDR3 in DNA: TGCGCCAGCAGCCAAGATACAGAATCCTACGAGCAGTACTTC.

The CDR3 bases are TGTGCCAGCAGTTTATTCCGGCTAGAGGAGCAGTTCTTC. Residues: CASSLFRLEEQFF. The chain recombines TRBV27 with TRBJ2-1; D is ambiguous. V was pared by 1 base and J by 10 bases, with 11 bases between. The CDR3 totals 13 residues. Germline CDR1 MNHEY, CDR2 SMNVEV (reference sequence).

The rearrangement links TRBV7-9 to TRBJ2-3; 7 positions agree with TRBD2. V was clipped by 11 bases and J by 2 bases; unmatched bases: 22. The CDR3 totals 18 residues. The germline V gene has CDR1 SEHNR and CDR2 FQNEAQ (reference sequence). As DNA, the CDR3 is TGTGCCGCGGGGGAGGGGAGGGTACTCGGACTATCCACAGATACGCAGTATTTT. This translates into CAAGEGRVLGLSTDTQYF.

This sequence joins TRBV27 and TRBJ2-2; TRBD1 aligns across 9 bases. V dropped 5 bases and J dropped 6; count of bases not matched to a gene: 7. The CDR3 runs to 15 residues. Germline V gene lookup returns CDR1 MNHEY and CDR2 SMNVEV (reference sequence). DNA for the CDR3: TGTGCCAGCAGTCCGACAGGGGGGATAGCCGGGGAGCTGTTTTTT. It encodes CASSPTGGIAGELFF.

The chain links TRBV7-8 to TRBJ1-5; weak D call: TRBD1 (6 bases). The CDR3 extends over 15 amino acids. From germline, CDR1 is SGHVS and CDR2 FQNEAQ. With 1 base removed from V and 4 bases from J, the gap between germline ends came to 11 bases. As DNA, the CDR3 is TGTGCCAGCAGCTTAGAAAGGGGGTGGAATCAGCCCCAGCATTTT. Protein sequence: CASSLERGWNQPQHF.

This clone occurred once. The chain links TRBV28 to TRBJ1-5; D might be TRBD1 (6 bases). The germline V gene encodes CDR1 MDHEN and CDR2 SYDVKM. Trimming removed 3 bases from V and 7 bases from J, with 16 bases in between. This CDR3 spans 15 amino acids. CDR3 nucleotide sequence: TGTGCCAGCAGTTTTTTCAGGGACATCAAGCAGCCCCAGCATTTT. Encoded protein: CASSFFRDIKQPQHF.

The chain uses TRBV28 and TRBJ2-1; possible D gene TRBD1, 6 bases. The CDR3 is made up of 13 amino acids. Germline V CDR1 and CDR2: MDHEN, SYDVKM. With 3 bases removed from V and 3 bases from J, the gap between germline ends came to 6 bases. Written as DNA, the CDR3 is TGTGCCAGCAGTTTGGACAGCTACAATGAGCAGTTCTTC. It yields the protein CASSLDSYNEQFF.

The rearrangement uses TRBV5-1 and TRBJ2-1; TRBD1 matches at 7 bases. The length of the CDR3 is 16 residues. The ends lost 1 base at V and 4 bases at J; junction bases unmatched: 8. Germline loops: CDR1 SGHRS, CDR2 YFSETQ. The CDR3 loop reads CASSLSLGQIYNEQFF. CDR3 sequence (DNA): TGCGCCAGCAGCTTGTCTCTGGGACAGATTTACAATGAGCAGTTCTTC.

V usage is TRBV10-3 and J usage is TRBJ2-7, with 12 bases lining up with TRBD2. V shed 2 bases, J shed 5 bases, and the junction held 7 bases outside the gene matches. The CDR3 has 16 residues. CDR1 and CDR2 (germline): ENHRY, SYGVKD. In DNA, the CDR3 is TGTGCCATCAGTGAGCGGCTAGCGGGAGGGCCCAACGAGCAGTACTTC. It yields the protein CAISERLAGGPNEQYF.

Only one count was recorded for this clone. V gene TRBV30 combines with J gene TRBJ2-3; possibly TRBD2 for D (6 bases). The germline V and J ends were trimmed by 5 bases and 10 bases, with 13 bases remaining between them. The CDR3 has 11 amino acids. The germline CDR1 and CDR2 sequences are GTSNPN and SVGIG (reference sequence). CDR3: CAWSREMAQYF. CDR3 nucleotide sequence: TGTGCCTGGTCTCGGGAGATGGCGCAGTATTTT.

The chain recombines TRBV28 with TRBJ2-6; D unresolved. This CDR3 region has 14 residues. Trimming removed 6 bases from V and 0 bases from J, with 6 bases in between. The germline V gene encodes CDR1 MDHEN and CDR2 SYDVKM. DNA of the CDR3: TGTGCCAGCAGCCCCACCTCTGGGGCCAACGTCCTGACTTTC. This translates into CASSPTSGANVLTF.

About this clone itself: This specimen includes other DNA sequences encoding the same CDR3. The chain uses TRBV14 and TRBJ2-7, with TRBD1 matching 7 bases. Germline CDR1 is SGHDN and CDR2 is FVKESK. V was clipped by 3 bases and J by 3 bases; unmatched bases: 8. The CDR3 spans 15 residues. The CDR3 sequence: CASSQVPGGYYEQYF. The CDR3 nucleotides read TGTGCCAGCAGCCAGGTTCCAGGGGGATACTACGAGCAGTACTTC.

The genes are TRBV28 and TRBJ1-6; possibly TRBD1 for D (5 bases). The CDR3 contains 13 residues. Deletions cut 11 bases from V and 0 bases from J, with 8 bases between. CDR1 is MDHEN, CDR2 SYDVKM, per germline. This chain's CDR3 is CAAQGSYNSPLHF. CDR3 DNA sequence: TGTGCCGCCCAGGGCTCCTATAATTCACCCCTCCACTTT.

Here the CDR3 reads CASSIDRSSGANVLTF. The CDR3 coding sequence is TGTGCCAGTAGTATAGATCGGAGCTCTGGGGCCAACGTCCTGACTTTC. The chain is built from TRBV19 and TRBJ2-6; no firm D call. The V end was cut by 0 bases, the J end by 0 bases, with 6 bases between. The CDR3 length is 16 residues. Germline V gene sequence: CDR1 LNHDA, CDR2 SQIVND (reference sequence).

The chain carries TRBV5-1 and TRBJ2-4, with 8 bases lining up with TRBD1. Germline assignment: CDR1 SGHRS and CDR2 YFSETQ. This CDR3 is 12 amino acids long. The V and J ends lost 4 bases and 12 bases, in that order; junction bases with no gene match: 6. CDR3 DNA: TGCGCCAGCAGCACGGGACAGGCGGCTCAGTACTTC. Amino acid sequence: CASSTGQAAQYF.

V usage is TRBV5-4 and J usage is TRBJ2-7; 10 nucleotides align to TRBD1. Germline trimming cut 6 bases from V and 5 bases from J; bases unmatched to any gene: 8. This CDR3 spans 14 amino acids. Germline-derived CDR1 and CDR2 are SGHNT and YYREEE (reference sequence). CDR3 nucleotide sequence: TGTGCCAGCACCCTGACAGGGGGCATCGACGAGCAGTACTTC. Translating it yields CASTLTGGIDEQYF.

This chain links TRBV10-3 with TRBJ1-3; no firm D call. With 1 base removed from V and 16 bases from J, the gap between germline ends came to 11 bases. In germline, CDR1 is ENHRY, CDR2 SYGVKD. This CDR3 is built from 11 residues. The CDR3 DNA sequence: TGTGCCATCAGTGAGTTCGCCGACATGTATTTT. Its translation is CAISEFADMYF.

V usage is TRBV19 and J usage is TRBJ1-5; 7 bases fit TRBD1. Losses at the gene ends were 7 bases for V and 5 bases for J; bases not matched to a gene: 8. Germline values: CDR1 LNHDA, CDR2 SQIVND (reference sequence). This CDR3 spans 14 amino acids. CDR3 sequence (DNA): TGTGCCAGTAAGATACAGGGGTGGGATCAGCCCCAGCATTTT. Translation gives CASKIQGWDQPQHF.